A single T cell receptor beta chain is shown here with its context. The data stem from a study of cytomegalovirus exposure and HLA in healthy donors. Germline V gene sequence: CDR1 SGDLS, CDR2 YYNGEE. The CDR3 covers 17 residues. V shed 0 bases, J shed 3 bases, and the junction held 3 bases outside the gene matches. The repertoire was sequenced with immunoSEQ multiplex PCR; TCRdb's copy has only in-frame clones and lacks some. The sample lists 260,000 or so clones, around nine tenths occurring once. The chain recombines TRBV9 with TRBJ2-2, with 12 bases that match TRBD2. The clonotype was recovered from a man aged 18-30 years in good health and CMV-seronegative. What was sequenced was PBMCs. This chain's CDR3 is CASSVDTSGGHTGELFF. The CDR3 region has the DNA TGTGCCAGCAGCGTAGACACTAGCGGGGGGCACACCGGGGAGCTGTTTTTT.